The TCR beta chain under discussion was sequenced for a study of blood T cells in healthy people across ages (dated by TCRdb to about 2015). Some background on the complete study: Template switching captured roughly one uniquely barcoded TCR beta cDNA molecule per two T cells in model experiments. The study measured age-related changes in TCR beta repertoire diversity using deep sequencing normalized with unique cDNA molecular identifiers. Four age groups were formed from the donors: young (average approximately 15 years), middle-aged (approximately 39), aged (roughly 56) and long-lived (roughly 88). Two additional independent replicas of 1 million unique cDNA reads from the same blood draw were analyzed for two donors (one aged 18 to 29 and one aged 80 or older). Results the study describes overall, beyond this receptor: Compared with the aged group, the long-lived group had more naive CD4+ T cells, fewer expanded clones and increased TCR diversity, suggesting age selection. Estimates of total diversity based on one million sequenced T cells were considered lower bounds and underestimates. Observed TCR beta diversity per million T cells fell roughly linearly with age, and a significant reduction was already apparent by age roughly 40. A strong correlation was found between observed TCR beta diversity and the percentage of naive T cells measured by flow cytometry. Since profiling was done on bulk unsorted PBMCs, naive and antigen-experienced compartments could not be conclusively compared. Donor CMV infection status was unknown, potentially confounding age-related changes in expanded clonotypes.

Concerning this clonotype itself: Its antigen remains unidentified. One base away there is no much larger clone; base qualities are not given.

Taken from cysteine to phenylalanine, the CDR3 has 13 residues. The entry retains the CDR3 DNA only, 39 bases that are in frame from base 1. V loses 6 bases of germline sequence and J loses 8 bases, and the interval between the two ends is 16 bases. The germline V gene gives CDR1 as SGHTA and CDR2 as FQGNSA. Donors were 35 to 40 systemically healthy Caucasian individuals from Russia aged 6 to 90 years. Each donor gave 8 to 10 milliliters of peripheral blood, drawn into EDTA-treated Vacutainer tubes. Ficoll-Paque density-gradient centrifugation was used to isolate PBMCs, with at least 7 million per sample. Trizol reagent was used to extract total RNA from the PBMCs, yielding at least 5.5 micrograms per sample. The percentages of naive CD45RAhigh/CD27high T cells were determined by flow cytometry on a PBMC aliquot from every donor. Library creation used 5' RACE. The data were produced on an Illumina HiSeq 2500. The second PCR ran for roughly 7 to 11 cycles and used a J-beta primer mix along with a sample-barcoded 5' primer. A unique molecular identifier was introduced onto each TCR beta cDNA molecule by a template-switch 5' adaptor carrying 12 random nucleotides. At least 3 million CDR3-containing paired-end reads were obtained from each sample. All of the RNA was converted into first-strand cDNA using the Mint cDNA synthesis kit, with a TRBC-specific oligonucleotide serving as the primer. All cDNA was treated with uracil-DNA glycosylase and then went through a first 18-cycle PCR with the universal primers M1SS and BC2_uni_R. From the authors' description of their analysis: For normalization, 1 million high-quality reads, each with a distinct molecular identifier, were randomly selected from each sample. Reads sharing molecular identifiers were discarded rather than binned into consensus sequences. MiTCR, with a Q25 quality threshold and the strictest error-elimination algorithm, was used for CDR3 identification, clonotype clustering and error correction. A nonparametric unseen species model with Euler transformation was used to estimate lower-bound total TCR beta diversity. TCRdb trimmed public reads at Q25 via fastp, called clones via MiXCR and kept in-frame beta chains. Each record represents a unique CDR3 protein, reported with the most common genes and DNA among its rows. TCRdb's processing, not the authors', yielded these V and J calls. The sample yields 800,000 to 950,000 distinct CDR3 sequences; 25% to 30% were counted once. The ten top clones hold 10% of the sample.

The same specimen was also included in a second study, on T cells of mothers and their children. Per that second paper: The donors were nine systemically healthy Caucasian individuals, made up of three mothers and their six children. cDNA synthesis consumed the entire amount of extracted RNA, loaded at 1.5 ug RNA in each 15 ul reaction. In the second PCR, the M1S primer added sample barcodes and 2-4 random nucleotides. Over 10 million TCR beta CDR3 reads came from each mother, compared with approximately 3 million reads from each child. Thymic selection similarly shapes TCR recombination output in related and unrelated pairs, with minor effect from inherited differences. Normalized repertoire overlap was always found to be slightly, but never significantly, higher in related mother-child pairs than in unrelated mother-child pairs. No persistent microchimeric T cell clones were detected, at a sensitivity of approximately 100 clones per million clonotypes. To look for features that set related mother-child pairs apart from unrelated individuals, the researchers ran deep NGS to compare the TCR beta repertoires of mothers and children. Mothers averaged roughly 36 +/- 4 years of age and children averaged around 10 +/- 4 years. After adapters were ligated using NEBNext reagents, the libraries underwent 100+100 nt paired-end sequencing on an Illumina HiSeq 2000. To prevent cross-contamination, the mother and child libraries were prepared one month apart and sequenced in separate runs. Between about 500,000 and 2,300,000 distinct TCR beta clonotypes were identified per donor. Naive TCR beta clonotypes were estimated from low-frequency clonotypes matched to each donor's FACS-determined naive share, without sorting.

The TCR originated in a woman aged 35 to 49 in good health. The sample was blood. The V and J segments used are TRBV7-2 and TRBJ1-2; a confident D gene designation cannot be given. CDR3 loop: CASSLTSSSGYTF. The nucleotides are TGTGCCAGCAGTCTTACCTCTTCTAGCGGCTACACCTTC.